This T cell receptor (beta chain) was profiled in a study of cytomegalovirus exposure and HLA in healthy donors. The study ran its PCR with 60 Vbeta and 13 Jbeta primers. Measured with immunoSEQ multiplex PCR; TCRdb has only the in-frame clones, and not every one. The table includes fewer than 200,000 clones, 65% to 85% detected once. Germline CDR1 SGHDT, CDR2 YYEEEE. Trimming left V 4 bases short and J 5 bases short, with 10 bases between. The CDR3 loop spans 12 amino acids. V gene TRBV5-6 combines with J gene TRBJ2-7; D uncertain. Source material: PBMCs. This receptor was obtained from a woman aged 50 to 65 in good health and CMV-seropositive. CDR3 sequence: CASSLNSDEQYF. The CDR3 bases are TGTGCCAGCAGCCTGAATAGTGACGAGCAGTACTTC.